This passage covers 21 T cell receptor beta chains from one sample sequenced in a study of CD8+ T cells in alopecia areata. The authors extracted RNA and reverse transcribed it into cDNA as the sequencing template. Assay used: immunoSEQ multiplex PCR; TCRdb lists only in-frame clones, some missing. Among 160,000 or so clones, around 64% were seen once, and the ten largest hold over 10%. Sequenced here: CD8+ T cells sorted from blood, sampled at week 0. The receptors come from a human donor with alopecia areata.

The CDR3 reads CASSFSGRNEQFF. CDR3 in DNA: TGTGCCAGCAGCTTCTCTGGGAGAAATGAGCAGTTCTTC. This chain links TRBV5-6 with TRBJ2-1; D possibly corresponds to TRBD2 (5 bases). The CDR3 loop spans 13 amino acids. The germline CDR1 and CDR2 sequences are SGHDT and YYEEEE. The V and J ends lost 2 bases and 7 bases respectively, with 10 bases between them.

The table lists this clone with a few counts. The V and J genes are TRBV5-6 and TRBJ2-2; no reliable D call. From germline, CDR1 is SGHDT and CDR2 YYEEEE. CDR3 length: 15 amino acids. Trimming shortened V by 0 bases and J by 0 bases, and 6 bases separated the two germline ends. The CDR3 region is CASSLGLPNTGELFF. The CDR3 coding sequence is TGTGCCAGCAGCTTGGGACTGCCGAACACCGGGGAGCTGTTTTTT.

This clone was detected many times. J is TRBJ1-6 and V is TRBV11-3; D not certain. V lost 0 bases, J lost 8 bases, and 8 bases lay in between. The CDR3 sequence is 14 residues long. CDR1 is SGHNT, CDR2 YENEEA, per germline. CDR3 protein: CASSLDLPDSPLHF. CDR3 nucleotide sequence: TGTGCCAGCAGCTTAGATCTGCCAGATTCACCCCTCCACTTT.

The genes are TRBV5-6 and TRBJ2-7; TRBD1 or TRBD2 may be the D gene (6 bases each). This CDR3 is built from 14 residues. Germline CDR1 is SGHDT and CDR2 is YYEEEE. The V end lost 4 bases, the J end lost 2 bases, and 13 bases lay between the germline ends. For the CDR3, the DNA is TGTGCCAGCAGCGGAGGGGGAAGAACCTACGAGCAGTACTTC. It translates to CASSGGGRTYEQYF.

Only a few counts were recorded for this clone. V and J are TRBV21-1 and TRBJ1-5; the D call of TRBD1 is as the table states it, not checked on the DNA. TRBV21-1 constitutes a pseudogene. The CDR3 consists of 13 residues. CDR3: CASRVWDSGNQHF. CDR3 DNA: TGTGCCAGCAGGGTTTGGGACAGTGGAAATCAGCATTTT.

This clone has a handful of counts. This CDR3 is CSVEGSRGSADTQYF. The CDR3 nucleotides read TGCAGCGTTGAAGGCTCCAGGGGTAGCGCAGATACGCAGTATTTT. The gene calls are TRBV29-1 and TRBJ2-3; D is perhaps TRBD1 (6 bases). Trimming took off 1 base at V and 4 bases at J, with 15 bases between the two ends. The CDR3 totals 15 residues. Germline loops: CDR1 SQVTM, CDR2 ANQGSEA.

This sequence joins TRBV6-5 and TRBJ1-5; unclear D gene. V was cut by 5 bases and J by 5 bases, with 13 bases left in between. The germline V gene has CDR1 MNHEY and CDR2 SVGAGI. The CDR3 extends over 14 amino acids. The CDR3 sequence is CASSEEVVDQPQHF. The DNA of the CDR3 is TGTGCCAGCAGTGAAGAAGTGGTCGATCAGCCCCAGCATTTT.

This clone was counted a few times. The genes are TRBV9 and TRBJ1-1; D is undetermined. The germline V gene has CDR1 SGDLS and CDR2 YYNGEE. There are 12 residues in the CDR3. V lost 6 bases and J lost 5, with 11 bases in between. In nucleotides, the CDR3 is TGTGCCAGCAAGGAATCAGAGACTGAAGCTTTCTTT. Protein sequence: CASKESETEAFF. Full variable domain (rest looked up from reference TRBV9 and TRBJ1-1): DSGVTQTPKHLITATGQRVTLRCSPRSGDLSVYWYQQSLDQGLQFLIQYYNGEERAKGNILERFSAQQFPDLHSELNLSSLELGDSALYFCASKESETEAFFGQGTRLTVV.

The chain combines TRBV13 with TRBJ2-5; no firm D call. The CDR3 has 14 amino acids. Trimming cost V 0 bases and J 2 bases, with 7 bases left between them. The V gene's germline CDR1 is PRHDT and CDR2 FYEKMQ (reference sequence). The DNA for the CDR3 is TGTGCCAGCAGCTTAGGCCCGGCACAAGAGACCCAGTACTTC. Translated: CASSLGPAQETQYF.

The sample holds a few counts of this clone. The chain recombines TRBV2 with TRBJ2-1; 8 bases match TRBD2. This CDR3 region has 21 residues. V shed 6 bases, J shed 3 bases, and the junction held 25 bases outside the gene matches. From germline, CDR1 is SNHLY and CDR2 FYNNEI. CDR3 protein: CASRTPLGAGGSYRDYNEQFF. The CDR3 bases are TGTGCCAGCAGGACTCCCCTGGGGGCGGGGGGTTCCTACAGGGACTACAATGAGCAGTTCTTC.

This clone was seen a few times. The CDR3 nucleotides are TGCGCCAGCAGCTGGGGGTCCGGGGGAGGTGAGCAGTTCTTC. It translates to CASSWGSGGGEQFF. The chain links TRBV5-1 to TRBJ2-1; possibly TRBD2 for D (6 bases). V lost 3 bases and J lost 9, with 16 bases in between. Germline-derived CDR1 and CDR2 are SGHRS and YFSETQ. The CDR3 sequence is 14 residues long.

This chain uses TRBV2 with TRBJ1-5; 9 bases match TRBD1. Trimming removed 4 bases from V and 7 bases from J; junction bases left unmatched: 8. Germline CDR1 is SNHLY and CDR2 is FYNNEI. There are 15 residues in the CDR3. The CDR3 region has the DNA TGTGCCAGCAGTGGGACACGGGACAGGGACCAGCCCCAGCATTTT. This gives the protein CASSGTRDRDQPQHF.

V gene TRBV14 combines with J gene TRBJ1-2; the match to TRBD1 covers 11 bases. Trimming removed 2 bases from V and 7 bases from J; junction bases left unmatched: 6. CDR1 is SGHDN and CDR2 is FVKESK in the germline V gene. The CDR3 is 15 residues long. CDR3 in DNA: TGTGCCAGCAGCCAAACCGGACAGGGGGCTCTTGGCTACACCTTC. Amino acid sequence: CASSQTGQGALGYTF.

J is TRBJ1-2 and V is TRBV30; D is uncertain. The germline V and J ends were trimmed by 1 base and 4 bases, with 16 bases remaining between them. The CDR3 runs 15 residues. Germline CDR1 reads GTSNPN; CDR2 reads SVGIG (reference sequence). CDR3 sequence: CAWSGPQITFYGYTF. In DNA, the CDR3 is TGTGCCTGGAGTGGCCCCCAGATCACCTTCTATGGCTACACCTTC.

To note about this clone: The sample carries other DNA sequences with the same CDR3. The CDR3 DNA is TGCGCCAGCAGCCAAGATGGCTACGAGCAGTACTTC. It yields the protein CASSQDGYEQYF. This sequence joins TRBV4-1 and TRBJ2-7; no reliable D call. V lost 0 bases, J lost 3 bases, and 3 bases lay in between. The CDR3 spans 12 residues. CDR1 is MGHRA, CDR2 YSYEKL, per germline.

This clone was picked up one time. The rearrangement links TRBV7-9 to TRBJ2-7; 7 bases fit TRBD1. The V gene's germline CDR1 is SEHNR and CDR2 FQNEAQ (reference sequence). The CDR3 length is 14 residues. V was pared by 5 bases and J by 2 bases, with 6 bases of the junction left unmatched. The CDR3 region is CASSTRDSTYEQYF. The CDR3 DNA is TGTGCCAGCAGCACCCGGGACAGTACCTACGAGCAGTACTTC.

The table lists this clone with a few counts. The chain joins TRBV29-1 to TRBJ2-7; D perhaps matches TRBD2 (6 bases). The V end lost 6 bases, the J end lost 5 bases, and 20 bases lay between the germline ends. The CDR3 is 14 residues long. Per germline, CDR1 SQVTM and CDR2 ANQGSEA. The CDR3 nucleotides read TGCAGCGTCCCTATTTTATACGGGAGCCACGAGCAGTACTTC. The encoded protein is CSVPILYGSHEQYF.

V is TRBV27 and J is TRBJ1-1; 9 nucleotides agree with TRBD1. Germline CDR1 MNHEY, CDR2 SMNVEV (reference sequence). The CDR3 spans 14 residues. Trimming cost V 4 bases and J 3 bases; bases outside gene matches: 3. The CDR3 reads CASSSGTGYTEAFF. DNA of the CDR3: TGTGCCAGCAGTTCGGGGACAGGGTACACTGAAGCTTTCTTT.

The J gene is TRBJ2-7, the V gene TRBV5-6; D is ambiguous. CDR3 size: 11 residues. The V and J ends lost 7 bases and 5 bases respectively, with 10 bases between them. The germline gives CDR1 SGHDT, CDR2 YYEEEE. The CDR3 DNA follows: TGTGCCAGCGAGACGCGGCACGAGCAGTACTTC. It encodes CASETRHEQYF.

This clone appeared once. This sequence joins TRBV13 and TRBJ2-7, with 7 positions matching TRBD2. The CDR3 runs to 13 residues. Germline CDR1 reads PRHDT; CDR2 reads FYEKMQ (reference sequence). V was clipped by 5 bases and J by 4 bases; unmatched bases: 5. The DNA for the CDR3 is TGTGCCAGCAGCAGGAACGGGGGGTACGAGCAGTACTTC. Protein: CASSRNGGYEQYF.

The rearrangement uses TRBV6-5 and TRBJ1-2; TRBD1 agrees at 8 bases. Germline loops: CDR1 MNHEY, CDR2 SVGAGI. The V gene end was trimmed by 0 bases and the J gene end by 7 bases; junction bases not matched to a gene: 7. CDR3 length: 15 amino acids. Written as DNA, the CDR3 is TGTGCCAGCAGTTACTCGACAGGGACAGGCACTGGCTACACCTTC. This gives the protein CASSYSTGTGTGYTF.